The 14 T cell receptor beta chains below all came from one sample that was sequenced in a study of T cells in Graves' hyperthyroidism and ophthalmopathy. Amplification of TCR beta CDR3 regions was performed using RNA transcripts as template. RT-PCR in the first round (using the HTBI primer set) targeted the TCR CDR3. TCRdb re-called the multiplex PCR reads through MiXCR, storing one row per CDR3 protein. There are around 660,000 distinct CDR3 sequences in the sample; less than 45% occur only once, and 6.5% to 9% lies in the top ten. The sequencing sample was made of peripheral blood or thyroid tissue (not recorded which). The source is an adult man with Graves' disease, either hyperthyroidism or ophthalmopathy (not recorded which).

This sequence joins TRBV6-1 and TRBJ1-6; D might be TRBD1 (6 bases). V was clipped by 6 bases and J by 8 bases, with 14 bases between them. Germline CDR1 reads MNHNS; CDR2 reads SASEGT. The CDR3 contains 14 residues. CDR3 sequence: CASSLEGGYSPLHF. CDR3 nucleotide sequence: TGTGCCAGCAGCTTGGAGGGGGGTTATTCACCCCTCCACTTT.

The chain is built from TRBV19 and TRBJ2-2, with 9 bases aligning to TRBD1. Germline-derived CDR1 and CDR2 are LNHDA and SQIVND (reference sequence). V lost 2 bases and J lost 1; bases outside the gene matches: 2. The CDR3 spans 16 residues. CDR3 protein: CASSIWGQGNTGELFF. CDR3 sequence (DNA): TGTGCCAGTAGTATATGGGGACAGGGGAACACCGGGGAGCTGTTTTTT. Looking up the rest from reference TRBV19 and TRBJ2-2 gives the full variable domain: DGGITQSPKYLFRKEGQNVTLSCEQNLNHDAMYWYRQDPGQGLRLIYYSQIVNDFQKGDIAEGYSVSREKKESFPLTVTSAQKNPTAFYLCASSIWGQGNTGELFFGEGSRLTVL.

The J gene is TRBJ1-4, the V gene TRBV7-9; D gene uncertain. CDR1 and CDR2 (germline): SEHNR, FQNEAQ (reference sequence). The CDR3 totals 15 residues. V was pared by 6 bases and J by 6 bases, with 17 bases between. The DNA for the CDR3 is TGTGCCAGCAGTTTGACGTCCGGGGTTTATGAAAAACTGTTTTTT. Protein: CASSLTSGVYEKLFF.

A remark on this clonotype: A much larger clone is a single base away; this may be a read error. The chain carries TRBV9 and TRBJ2-5; D gene ambiguous. The CDR3 length is 11 residues. V was shortened by 4 bases and J by 4 bases, with 5 bases between the two germline ends. CDR1 is SGDLS and CDR2 is YYNGEE in the germline V gene. The CDR3 loop reads CASSQRETQYF. DNA for the CDR3: TGTGCCAGCAGCCAACGAGAGACCCAGTACTTC.

As concerns this clonotype: Because it lacks the conserved phenylalanine or tryptophan at the end, this CDR3 is likely a read error. CDR3 DNA: TGTGCCAGCAGCCCGAGACTAGCCGGTAGCGACGAGCAGTACCTC. This codes for CASSPRLAGSDEQYL. The chain recombines TRBV7-2 with TRBJ2-7, with TRBD2 matching over 7 bases. The CDR3 spans 15 residues. Germline trimming cut 5 bases from V and 5 bases from J; bases unmatched to any gene: 12. Germline CDR1 is SGHTA and CDR2 is FQGNSA.

The chain carries TRBV9 and TRBJ2-7; the D is unclear. V dropped 4 bases and J dropped 2 bases, with 16 bases sitting between them. This CDR3 is 15 amino acids long. Germline V lookup: CDR1 SGDLS, CDR2 YYNGEE. DNA of the CDR3: TGTGCCAGCAGCTTAGTCTCCTCAGCCACCTACGAGCAGTACTTC. Protein product: CASSLVSSATYEQYF.

The chain recombines TRBV24-1 with TRBJ1-3, with 7 bases aligning to TRBD1. Trimming cost V 2 bases and J 2 bases; bases outside gene matches: 2. The CDR3 has 15 residues. CDR1 is KGHDR and CDR2 is SFDVKD in the germline V gene. CDR3 sequence reads: CATSDSQGAGNTIYF. Here the CDR3 DNA reads TGTGCCACCAGTGATTCCCAGGGGGCTGGAAACACCATATATTTT.

This clonotype was seen only a few times. This may arise from a read error, as a much more abundant clone is one base away. This chain joins TRBV7-8 and TRBJ1-6; TRBD1 aligns across 7 bases. The germline V gene has CDR1 SGHVS and CDR2 FQNEAQ. Trimming at V came to 3 bases and at J to 11 bases, leaving 7 bases not matched to a gene. The CDR3 has 14 residues. CDR3 sequence: CASSFRGTEPPLHF. CDR3 in DNA: TGTGCCAGCAGCTTCAGGGGGACGGAACCACCCCTCCACTTT. The whole variable domain, filled in from reference TRBV7-8 and TRBJ1-6, reads GAGVSQSPRYKVAKRGQDVALRCDPISGHVSLFWYQQALGQGPEFLTYFQNEAQLDKSGLPSDRFFAERPEGSVSTLKIQRTQQEDSAVYLCASSFRGTEPPLHFGNGTRLTVT.

Comments on this clonotype: Possible read error: a much larger clone is one base away. This rearrangement joins TRBV15 to TRBJ1-1; no reliable D call. Germline-derived CDR1 and CDR2 are LNHNV and YYDKDF (reference sequence). The CDR3 consists of 13 residues. CDR3 protein: CVTSRVGRTEAFF. The CDR3 nucleotides are TGTGTCACCAGCAGAGTTGGGAGAACTGAAGCTTTCTTT. Based on the CDR3 plus reference TRBV15 and TRBJ1-1, the full variable domain is DAMVIQNPRYQVTQFGKPVTLSCSQTLNHNVMYWYQQKSSQAPKLLFHYYDKDFNNEADTPDNFQSRRPNTSFCFLDIRSPGLGDTAMYLCVTSRVGRTEAFFGQGTRLTVV.

This clonotype was seen once. The chain has TRBV10-3 and TRBJ1-6, with 7 bases that match TRBD1. Germline V gene lookup returns CDR1 ENHRY and CDR2 SYGVKD. The J segment lost 5 bases and the V segment lost 4 bases, leaving 8 bases of the junction unmatched. The length of the CDR3 is 16 residues. This CDR3 is CAISGPEGTDNSPLHF. The CDR3 coding sequence is TGTGCCATCAGTGGCCCGGAGGGGACAGATAATTCACCCCTCCACTTT.

V gene TRBV11-2 combines with J gene TRBJ1-4; D is uncertain. V was clipped by 2 bases and J by 4 bases, with 11 bases between them. CDR1 SGHAT and CDR2 FQNNGV come from the germline V gene. CDR3 length: 15 amino acids. Here the CDR3 DNA reads TGTGCCAGCAGCTTATTACTAGCGGGTAATGAAAAACTGTTTTTT. Its translation: CASSLLLAGNEKLFF.

Comments on this clonotype: This clone may be a read error of a much larger clone one base away. J is TRBJ1-6 and V is TRBV7-9; D call uncertain. The CDR3 runs 16 residues. The germline V gene encodes CDR1 SEHNR and CDR2 FQNEAQ (reference sequence). This CDR3 reads CASSFNFNGDNSPLRF. CDR3 nucleotide sequence: TGTGCCAGCAGCTTCAACTTCAACGGGGATAATTCACCCCTCCGCTTT.

This clonotype was detected once. The V gene is TRBV15, the J gene TRBJ1-4; no definite D call. V was pared by 1 base and J by 3 bases, with 9 bases between. CDR1 and CDR2 from the germline V gene are LNHNV and YYDKDF (reference sequence). The CDR3 spans 15 residues. CDR3 sequence reads: CATSRGGWPNEKLFF. The CDR3, as DNA: TGTGCCACCAGCAGAGGAGGATGGCCTAATGAAAAACTGTTTTTT.

This clonotype was counted between two and nine times. The chain couples TRBV7-9 to TRBJ2-7; TRBD1 matches at 7 bases. Losses at the gene ends were 4 bases for V and 1 base for J; bases not matched to a gene: 10. The CDR3 length is 16 residues. Germline CDR1 and CDR2: SEHNR and FQNEAQ (reference sequence). In nucleotides, the CDR3 is TGTGCCAGCAGCTCCCGACAGGGAATCAGGTCCTACGAGCAGTACTTC. Amino acid sequence: CASSSRQGIRSYEQYF.